This T cell receptor (beta chain) was observed in a study of shared clonotypes between healthy human individuals. Germline CDR1 is SGHKS and CDR2 is YYEKEE (reference sequence). The ends were cut back, 0 bases at V and 0 bases at J, with 4 bases in the middle. The CDR3 is made up of 13 amino acids. CD45RO negativity and positive selection for CCR7 defined naive CD8 cells, a population that excluded terminally differentiated effector memory CD45RA+ cells. TCRdb keeps only in-frame clones here, not all; method: immunoSEQ multiplex PCR. Counted here are roughly 850,000 clones, 95% to 97% occurring once; the ten biggest clones make up less than 0.25%.

This chain joins TRBV5-5 and TRBJ2-7, with D hard to call. Sequences were obtained from naive CD8+ T cells sorted from blood. The TCR was taken from a man aged 25 to 40 in good health. In DNA form, the CDR3 reads TGTGCCAGCAGCTTGGGGATCTCCTACGAGCAGTACTTC. Translation: CASSLGISYEQYF.